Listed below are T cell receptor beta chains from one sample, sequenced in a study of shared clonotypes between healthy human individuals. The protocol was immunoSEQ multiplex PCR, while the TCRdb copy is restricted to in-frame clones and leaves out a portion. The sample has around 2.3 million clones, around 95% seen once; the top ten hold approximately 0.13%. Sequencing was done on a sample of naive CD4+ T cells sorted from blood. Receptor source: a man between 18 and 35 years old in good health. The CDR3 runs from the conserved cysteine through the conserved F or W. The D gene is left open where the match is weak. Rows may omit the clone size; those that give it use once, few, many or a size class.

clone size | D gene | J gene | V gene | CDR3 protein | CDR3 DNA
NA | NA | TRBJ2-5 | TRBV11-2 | CASTINVGTQETQYF | TGTGCCAGCACCATCAATGTCGGGACCCAAGAGACCCAGTACTTC
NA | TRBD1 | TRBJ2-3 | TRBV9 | CASSGDSTASTDTQYF | TGTGCCAGCAGCGGGGACAGCACGGCTAGCACAGATACGCAGTATTTT
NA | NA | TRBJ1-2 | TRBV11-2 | CASSYRVGHGYTF | TGTGCCAGCAGTTACAGGGTTGGGCATGGCTACACCTTC
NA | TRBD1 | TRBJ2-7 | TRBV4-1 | CASSQEGQGREQYF | TGCGCCAGCAGCCAAGAGGGACAGGGACGCGAGCAGTACTTC
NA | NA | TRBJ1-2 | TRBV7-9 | CASSLSNQANYGYTF | TGTGCCAGCAGCTTAAGTAATCAAGCTAACTATGGCTACACCTTC
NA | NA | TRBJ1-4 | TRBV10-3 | CAISDPYNEKLFF | TGTGCCATCAGTGACCCTTATAATGAAAAACTGTTTTTT
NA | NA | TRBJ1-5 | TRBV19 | CASRNTGIGNQPQHF | TGTGCCAGTAGGAATACAGGGATTGGAAATCAGCCCCAGCATTTT
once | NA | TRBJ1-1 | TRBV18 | CASSPRKANTEAFF | TGTGCCAGCTCACCAAGGAAGGCGAACACTGAAGCTTTCTTT
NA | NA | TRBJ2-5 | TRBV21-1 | CASSKSGPGGETQYF | TGTGCCAGCAGCAAGTCGGGACCCGGAGGGGAGACCCAGTACTTC
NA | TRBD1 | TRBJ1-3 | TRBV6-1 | CASSTTDRLRNTIYF | TGTGCCAGCAGTACAACGGACAGGCTCCGAAACACCATATATTTT
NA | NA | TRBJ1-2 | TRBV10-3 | CAISEKDGRPYGYTF | TGTGCCATCAGTGAGAAAGATGGCAGACCTTATGGCTACACCTTC
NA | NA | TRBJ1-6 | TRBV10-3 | CAISESVGRSPLHF | TGTGCCATCAGTGAGTCGGTGGGCCGGTCACCCCTCCACTTT
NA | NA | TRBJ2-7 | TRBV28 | CASSLWEGVSYEQYF | TGTGCCAGCAGTTTATGGGAAGGGGTATCCTACGAGCAGTACTTC
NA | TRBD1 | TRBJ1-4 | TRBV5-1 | CASSLTGTGTEKLFF | TGCGCCAGCAGCCTAACCGGGACAGGGACAGAAAAACTGTTTTTT
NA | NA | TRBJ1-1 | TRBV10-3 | CAISTGDTEAFF | TGTGCCATCAGCACAGGAGACACTGAAGCTTTCTTT
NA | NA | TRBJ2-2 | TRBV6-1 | CASRGPNTGELFF | TGTGCCAGCAGGGGGCCGAACACCGGGGAGCTGTTTTTT
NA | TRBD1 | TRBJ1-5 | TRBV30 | CAWNLGQGLGQPQHF | TGTGCCTGGAACCTAGGACAGGGTCTGGGTCAGCCCCAGCATTTT
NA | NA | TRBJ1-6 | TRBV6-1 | CASSEKPSSYNSPLHF | TGTGCCAGCAGTGAAAAACCGAGCTCCTATAATTCACCCCTCCACTTT
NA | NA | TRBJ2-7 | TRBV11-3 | CASSLGRGPYEQYF | TGTGCCAGCAGCTTAGGTAGAGGACCCTACGAGCAGTACTTC
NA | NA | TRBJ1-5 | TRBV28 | CASSLVNSNQPQHF | TGTGCCAGCAGTTTGGTTAATAGCAATCAGCCCCAGCATTTT
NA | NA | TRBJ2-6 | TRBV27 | CASSLSLGTSGANVLTF | TGTGCCAGCAGTTTATCGCTCGGGACCTCTGGGGCCAACGTCCTGACTTTC
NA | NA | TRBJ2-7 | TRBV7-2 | CASSSTAFYEQYF | TGTGCCAGCAGCTCTACAGCGTTCTACGAGCAGTACTTC
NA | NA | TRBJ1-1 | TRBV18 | CASSPLTVIAEAFF | TGTGCCAGCTCACCGCTAACAGTAATAGCTGAAGCTTTCTTT
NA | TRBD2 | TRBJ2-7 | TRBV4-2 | CASSQVAGGFYEQYF | TGTGCCAGCAGCCAAGTTGCGGGGGGGTTCTACGAGCAGTACTTC
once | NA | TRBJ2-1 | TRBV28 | CASGRSSYNEQFF | TGTGCCAGCGGCCGGAGTTCCTACAATGAGCAGTTCTTC
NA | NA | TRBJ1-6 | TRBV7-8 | CASRIQGHVNSPLHF | TGTGCCAGCAGGATTCAGGGACATGTTAATTCACCCCTCCACTTT
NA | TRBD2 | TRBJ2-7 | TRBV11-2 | CASSQGLAIDEQYF | TGTGCCAGCAGCCAAGGACTAGCTATCGACGAGCAGTACTTC
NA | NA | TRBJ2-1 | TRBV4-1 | CASSQAGTESSYNEQFF | TGCGCCAGCAGCCAGGCCGGGACCGAGAGCTCCTACAATGAGCAGTTCTTC
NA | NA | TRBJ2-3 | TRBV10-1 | CASSEGGDTQYF | TGCGCCAGCAGTGAAGGGGGGGATACGCAGTATTTT